A single sample is the source of the 24 T cell receptor beta chains below, sequenced in a study of blood T cell repertoires in COVID-19. The assay was immunoSEQ multiplex PCR, and TCRdb's table has in-frame clones only and misses some. The data hold 150,000 to 180,000 clones, with approximately 83% observed a single time. The sample comprised peripheral blood. The source of these receptors is a woman aged 60-75 years with acute or convalescent COVID-19.

The V call is TRBV10-3, the J call TRBJ1-1, with 9 bases aligning to TRBD1. CDR3 length equals 16 residues. The V gene's germline CDR1 is ENHRY and CDR2 SYGVKD. Germline trimming cut 3 bases from V and 5 bases from J; bases unmatched to any gene: 10. CDR3 in amino acids: CAISETGTGRPTEAFF. CDR3 bases: TGTGCCATCAGTGAAACCGGGACAGGGCGCCCGACTGAAGCTTTCTTT.

The rearrangement joins TRBV3-1 (or the pseudogene TRBV3-2) to TRBJ1-5, with TRBD1 as a possible D gene (6 bases). Germline lookup yields CDR1 LGHDT and CDR2 YNNKEL (reference sequence). The CDR3 contains 14 residues. V was pared by 3 bases and J by 3 bases, with 9 bases between. This CDR3 reads CASSHGQINQPQHF. DNA for the CDR3: TGTGCCAGCAGCCATGGACAGATCAATCAGCCCCAGCATTTT.

This clone was recorded at least ten times. This CDR3 reads CASSTVPGQGSDTQYF. CDR3 DNA: TGCGCCAGCAGTACCGTACCGGGACAGGGGAGCGATACGCAGTATTTT. V and J are TRBV4-1 and TRBJ2-3, with 10 positions matching TRBD1. V trimming: 6 bases; J trimming: 6 bases; junction bases outside the gene matches: 12. The CDR3 totals 16 residues. CDR1 is MGHRA and CDR2 is YSYEKL in the germline V gene.

This clone is a singleton in its sample. The V and J genes are TRBV30 and TRBJ2-3; tentatively, D is TRBD1 or TRBD2 (6 bases each). V was pared by 5 bases and J by 3 bases, with 30 bases between. CDR3 length: 19 amino acids. The germline CDR1 and CDR2 sequences are GTSNPN and SVGIG (reference sequence). The CDR3 spells CAWGGLGSPPEILTDTQYF. The CDR3, as DNA: TGTGCCTGGGGGGGGCTCGGCAGTCCGCCCGAGATCTTGACAGATACGCAGTATTTT.

With respect to this clone: Different DNA sequences within this sample yield the same CDR3. The V and J genes are TRBV11-3 and TRBJ2-2; 11 bases agree with TRBD2. This CDR3 region has 15 residues. Germline CDR1 reads SGHNT; CDR2 reads YENEEA. V was pared by 1 base and J by 5 bases, with 0 bases of the junction left unmatched. CDR3 loop: CASSLGLAGTGELFF. DNA for the CDR3: TGTGCCAGCAGCTTAGGACTAGCGGGGACCGGGGAGCTGTTTTTT.

In this sample, this clone turned up once. This rearrangement joins TRBV2 to TRBJ1-6, with TRBD1 as a possible D gene (5 bases). Germline V gene sequence: CDR1 SNHLY, CDR2 FYNNEI. The CDR3 length is 14 residues. V dropped 1 base and J dropped 13 bases, with 14 bases sitting between them. CDR3 nucleotide sequence: TGTGCCAGCAGTGAAGAGATTTCCAGGGTCCCCCTCCACTTT. This gives the protein CASSEEISRVPLHF.

The chain is built from TRBV6-5 and TRBJ1-1, with 8 bases fitting TRBD1. Trimming took 7 bases from V and 1 from J; bases not matched to a gene: 5. Germline V gives CDR1 MNHEY, CDR2 SVGAGI. CDR3 size: 14 residues. The CDR3 loop reads CASMAGGQNTEAFF. In DNA form, the CDR3 reads TGTGCCAGCATGGCAGGGGGCCAGAACACTGAAGCTTTCTTT.

This clone has ten or more counts. V gene TRBV4-2 combines with J gene TRBJ2-1; no definite D call. This CDR3 has 15 amino acids. CDR1 LGHNA and CDR2 YNFKEQ come from the germline V gene. Trimming pared 0 bases from V and 2 bases from J, leaving 8 bases between. The CDR3 DNA reads as TGTGCCAGCAGCCAAGAGAGTCCCCCCTACAATGAGCAGTTCTTC. This translates into CASSQESPPYNEQFF.

V usage is TRBV30 and J usage is TRBJ1-2; 11 bases are a match to TRBD1. CDR3 size: 15 residues. V shed 7 bases, J shed 8 bases, and the junction held 15 bases outside the gene matches. Germline CDR1 reads GTSNPN; CDR2 reads SVGIG (reference sequence). The DNA for the CDR3 is TGTGCCTCGACAACATTGGGACAGGGGGGCGGAGGCTACACCTTC. Amino acids: CASTTLGQGGGGYTF.

The chain is built from TRBV19 and TRBJ1-5, with a weak D call TRBD1 (5 bases). Trimming removed 4 bases at V and 5 bases at J, with 12 bases between. Looked up from germline, CDR1 is LNHDA and CDR2 is SQIVND (reference sequence). This CDR3 comprises 14 residues. The DNA for the CDR3 is TGTGCCAGTAGTAGGGGGGGTGGGTATCAGCCCCAGCATTTT. Residues: CASSRGGGYQPQHF.

The V and J genes are TRBV7-8 and TRBJ1-1; D not certain. CDR1 SGHVS and CDR2 FQNEAQ come from the germline V gene. CDR3 length: 14 residues. V lost 1 base and J 5 bases, leaving 11 bases between the germline ends. The DNA for the CDR3 is TGTGCCAGCAGCTTAGGGCGGGCGAGAACTGAAGCTTTCTTT. Amino acids: CASSLGRARTEAFF. The variable domain in full, with the rest retrieved from reference TRBV7-8 and TRBJ1-1, is GAGVSQSPRYKVAKRGQDVALRCDPISGHVSLFWYQQALGQGPEFLTYFQNEAQLDKSGLPSDRFFAERPEGSVSTLKIQRTQQEDSAVYLCASSLGRARTEAFFGQGTRLTVV.

The chain recombines TRBV14 with TRBJ1-1; 10 bases agree with TRBD1. CDR3 length equals 16 residues. In germline, CDR1 is SGHDN, CDR2 FVKESK. Germline trimming cut 7 bases from V and 5 bases from J; bases unmatched to any gene: 13. The CDR3 loop is CASKSGTGAVGTEAFF. The DNA of the CDR3 is TGTGCCAGCAAATCCGGGACAGGGGCTGTTGGGACTGAAGCTTTCTTT. Filled out from reference TRBV14 and TRBJ1-1, the complete variable domain reads EAGVTQFPSHSVIEKGQTVTLRCDPISGHDNLYWYRRVMGKEIKFLLHFVKESKQDESGMPNNRFLAERTGGTYSTLKVQPAELEDSGVYFCASKSGTGAVGTEAFFGQGTRLTVV.

The chain carries TRBV28 and TRBJ2-3, with 9 bases identical to TRBD2. The germline gives CDR1 MDHEN, CDR2 SYDVKM. CDR3 size: 16 residues. V gave up 5 bases and J gave up 1 base; unmatched junction bases: 7. The CDR3 loop is CASSPASSGGTDTQYF. In DNA, the CDR3 is TGTGCCAGCAGTCCCGCCTCTAGCGGGGGCACAGATACGCAGTATTTT.

The chain combines TRBV7-9 with TRBJ2-1, with 11 bases lining up with TRBD2. V lost 6 bases, J lost 5 bases, and 6 bases stayed unmatched. Germline loops: CDR1 SEHNR, CDR2 FQNEAQ (reference sequence). The CDR3 covers 15 residues. The DNA for the CDR3 is TGTGCCAGCAGGACACTAGCGGGGGTAAACAATGAGCAGTTCTTC. This translates into CASRTLAGVNNEQFF.

This clone was found once. The chain carries TRBV20-1 and TRBJ1-6; possible D gene TRBD1, 5 bases. Trimming left V 3 bases short and J 10 bases short, with 13 bases between. The length of the CDR3 is 13 residues. Germline CDR1 DFQATT, CDR2 SNEGSKA (reference sequence). As DNA, the CDR3 is TGCAGTGCTAGTTCCCCCGGGGGATCACCCCTCCACTTT. Translated: CSASSPGGSPLHF.

This chain joins TRBV19 and TRBJ2-3, with 10 bases identical to TRBD1. This CDR3 spans 17 amino acids. The germline CDR1 and CDR2 sequences are LNHDA and SQIVND (reference sequence). V shed 7 bases, J shed 2 bases, and the junction held 12 bases outside the gene matches. The CDR3 sequence: CASKDRGTLPITDTQYF. Written as DNA, the CDR3 is TGTGCCAGTAAGGACAGGGGGACCTTACCGATCACAGATACGCAGTATTTT. Together with reference TRBV19 and TRBJ2-3, the CDR3 gives the full variable domain: DGGITQSPKYLFRKEGQNVTLSCEQNLNHDAMYWYRQDPGQGLRLIYYSQIVNDFQKGDIAEGYSVSREKKESFPLTVTSAQKNPTAFYLCASKDRGTLPITDTQYFGPGTRLTVL.

V gene TRBV15 combines with J gene TRBJ1-4, with 8 bases lining up with TRBD1. J gave up 10 bases and V 4 bases, and 5 bases lay outside the gene matches. The CDR3 has 13 amino acids. Per the germline V gene, CDR1 is LNHNV and CDR2 is YYDKDF (reference sequence). CDR3 region: CATSNGQGLKLFF. The CDR3 DNA reads TGTGCCACCAGCAATGGACAGGGCTTAAAACTGTTTTTT.

The chain combines TRBV6-6 with TRBJ1-1; 7 bases map to TRBD1. V dropped 2 bases and J dropped 4; count of bases not matched to a gene: 4. The CDR3 is 14 amino acids. Per the germline V gene, CDR1 is MNHNY and CDR2 is SVGAGI (reference sequence). The CDR3 DNA reads as TGTGCCAGCAGTTACGAGACAGGGATCACTGAAGCTTTCTTT. This sequence encodes CASSYETGITEAFF.

The chain combines TRBV12-5 with TRBJ2-7; 7 bases align to TRBD1. Trimming cost V 1 base and J 3 bases; bases outside gene matches: 6. Germline lookup yields CDR1 LGHNT and CDR2 FRNRAP. The CDR3 totals 15 residues. In DNA form, the CDR3 reads TGTGCTAGTGGTTTGGCACAGGGGCTTAGCTACGAGCAGTACTTC. Translation: CASGLAQGLSYEQYF.

This clone appeared once. The rearrangement joins TRBV6-5 to TRBJ1-5; D is ambiguous. The CDR3 loop spans 15 amino acids. V gave up 0 bases and J gave up 7 bases, with 13 bases separating them. Germline V lookup: CDR1 MNHEY, CDR2 SVGAGI. The CDR3 region has the DNA TGTGCCAGCAGTTACTCGTACGGTGTGGGCCAGCCCCAGCATTTT. Amino acids: CASSYSYGVGQPQHF.

This clone has only one observation. The chain combines TRBV5-4 with TRBJ2-7, with 10 nucleotides matching TRBD1. This CDR3 comprises 16 residues. Germline assignment: CDR1 SGHNT and CDR2 YYREEE (reference sequence). V gave up 2 bases and J gave up 5 bases; unmatched junction bases: 10. Here the CDR3 reads CASSFGGGQGFHEQYV. In nucleotides, the CDR3 is TGTGCCAGCAGCTTCGGGGGGGGACAGGGGTTCCACGAGCAGTACGTC.

CDR3 nucleotide sequence: TGTGCCAGCTCGTCGCGTGGCGGTGGCACGGTTCAGCCCCAGCATTTT. Translated, it gives CASSSRGGGTVQPQHF. V usage is TRBV18 and J usage is TRBJ1-5; D remains ambiguous. The ends were cut back, 6 bases at V and 6 bases at J, with 21 bases in the middle. Germline CDR1 KGHSH, CDR2 LQKENI. The CDR3 totals 16 residues.

V usage is TRBV30 and J usage is TRBJ1-2, with TRBD1 matching 10 bases. CDR3 length: 15 residues. V lost 2 bases, J lost 3 bases, and 6 bases stayed unmatched. Per germline, CDR1 GTSNPN and CDR2 SVGIG (reference sequence). DNA of the CDR3: TGTGCCTGGAGTATCAGGACAGGGGGGGACTATGGCTACACCTTC. Its protein product is CAWSIRTGGDYGYTF.

This rearrangement joins TRBV3-1 (or the pseudogene TRBV3-2) to TRBJ1-1, with D possibly being TRBD1 (6 bases). This CDR3 has 14 residues. With 4 bases removed from V and 5 bases from J, the gap between germline ends came to 14 bases. Germline lookup yields CDR1 LGHDT and CDR2 YNNKEL (reference sequence). Here the CDR3 DNA reads TGTGCCAGCAGCCTTTCACAGGGAGATACTGAAGCTTTCTTT. As protein: CASSLSQGDTEAFF.